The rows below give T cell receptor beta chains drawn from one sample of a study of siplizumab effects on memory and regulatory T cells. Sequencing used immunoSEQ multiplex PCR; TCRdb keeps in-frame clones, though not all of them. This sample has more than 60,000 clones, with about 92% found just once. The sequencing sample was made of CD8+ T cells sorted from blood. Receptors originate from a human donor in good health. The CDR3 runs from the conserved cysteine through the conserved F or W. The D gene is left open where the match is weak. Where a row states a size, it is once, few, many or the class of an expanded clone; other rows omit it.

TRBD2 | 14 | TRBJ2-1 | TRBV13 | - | CASSPETGGNEQFF | TGTGCCAGCAGCCCGGAAACCGGGGGGAATGAGCAGTTCTTC
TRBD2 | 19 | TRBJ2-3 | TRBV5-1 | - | CASSDNRGILAGIGDTQYF | TGCGCCAGCAGCGATAATCGGGGCATTCTAGCGGGGATCGGGGATACGCAGTATTTT
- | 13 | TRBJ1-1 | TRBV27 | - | CASSPVPGSEAFF | TGTGCCAGCAGTCCGGTCCCGGGTTCCGAAGCTTTCTTT
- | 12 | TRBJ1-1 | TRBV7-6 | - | CASQDLNTEAFF | TGTGCCAGCCAGGACCTTAACACTGAAGCTTTCTTT
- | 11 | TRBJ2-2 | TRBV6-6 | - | CASSSVGELFF | TGTGCCAGCAGTTCAGTCGGGGAGCTGTTTTTT
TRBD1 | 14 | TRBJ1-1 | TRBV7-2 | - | CASSFGQGAGEAFF | TGTGCCAGCAGCTTCGGACAGGGGGCGGGTGAAGCTTTCTTT
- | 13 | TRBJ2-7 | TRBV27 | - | CASRPGGLGEQYF | TGTGCCAGCCGTCCCGGTGGTCTGGGCGAGCAGTACTTC
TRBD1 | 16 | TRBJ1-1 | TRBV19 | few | CASSIGQGKGNPEAFF | TGTGCCAGTAGTATCGGACAGGGAAAGGGGAACCCTGAAGCTTTCTTT
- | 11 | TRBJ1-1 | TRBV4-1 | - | CASSWGTEAFF | TGCGCCAGCAGCTGGGGGACTGAAGCTTTCTTT
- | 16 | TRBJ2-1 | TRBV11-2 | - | CASSLGQGPLVNEQFF | TGTGCCAGCAGCTTGGGTCAGGGGCCCCTTGTCAATGAGCAGTTCTTC
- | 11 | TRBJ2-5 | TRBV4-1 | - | CASSAEGTQYF | TGCGCCAGCAGCGCCGAGGGGACCCAGTACTTC
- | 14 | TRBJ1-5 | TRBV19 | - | CASSIDGGWQPQHF | TGTGCCAGTAGTATAGATGGGGGGTGGCAGCCCCAGCATTTT
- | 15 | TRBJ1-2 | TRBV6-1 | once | CASSEARGGADGYTF | TGTGCCAGCAGTGAAGCGCGGGGGGGCGCAGATGGCTACACCTTC
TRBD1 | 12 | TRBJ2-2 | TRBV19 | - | CATQGASGELFF | TGTGCCACGCAGGGGGCTAGCGGGGAGCTGTTTTTT
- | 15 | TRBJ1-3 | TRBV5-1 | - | CASSEDLSAGNTIYF | TGCGCCAGCAGCGAGGACCTTTCGGCTGGAAACACCATATATTTT
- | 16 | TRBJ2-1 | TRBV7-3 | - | CASSWGAEVSYNEQFF | TGTGCCAGCAGCTGGGGGGCGGAAGTCTCCTACAATGAGCAGTTCTTC
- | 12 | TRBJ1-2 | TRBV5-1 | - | CASSFNGGGYTF | TGCGCCAGCAGCTTCAACGGGGGAGGCTACACCTTC
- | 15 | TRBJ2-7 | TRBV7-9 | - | CASSLVGDLAYEQYF | TGTGCCAGCAGCCTAGTGGGGGACCTAGCCTACGAGCAGTACTTC
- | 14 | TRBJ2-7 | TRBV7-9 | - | CASSSQLITYEQYF | TGTGCCAGCAGCTCCCAACTGATCACCTACGAGCAGTACTTC
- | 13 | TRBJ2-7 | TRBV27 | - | CASSRTVSYEQYF | TGTGCCAGCAGTCGGACAGTCTCCTACGAGCAGTACTTC
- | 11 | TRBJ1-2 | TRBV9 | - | CASEGGGGYTF | TGTGCCAGTGAGGGAGGAGGTGGCTACACCTTC
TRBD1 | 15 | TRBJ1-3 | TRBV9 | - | CASSAWTGAGNTIYF | TGTGCCAGCAGCGCTTGGACAGGAGCTGGAAACACCATATATTTT
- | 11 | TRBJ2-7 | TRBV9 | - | CASSSGFEQYF | TGTGCCAGCAGCTCCGGTTTCGAGCAGTACTTC
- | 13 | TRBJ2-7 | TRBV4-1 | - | CASSQERTYEQYF | TGCGCCAGCAGCCAAGAGCGGACCTACGAGCAGTACTTC
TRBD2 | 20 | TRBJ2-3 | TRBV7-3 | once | CASSLIFGLAGDFSTDTQYF | TGTGCCAGCAGCTTAATTTTTGGACTAGCGGGGGACTTTAGCACAGATACGCAGTATTTT
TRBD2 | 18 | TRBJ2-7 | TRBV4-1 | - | CASSRAYLAGGEKNEQYF | TGCGCCAGCAGCCGGGCTTACCTAGCGGGGGGTGAAAAAAACGAGCAGTACTTC
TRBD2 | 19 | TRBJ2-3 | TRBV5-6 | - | CASSLPMRTSGGRPDTQYF | TGTGCCAGCAGCTTGCCGATGCGGACTAGCGGGGGGAGACCAGATACGCAGTATTTT
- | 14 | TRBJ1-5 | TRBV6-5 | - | CASRPGSFNQPQHF | TGTGCCAGCAGGCCGGGATCCTTCAATCAGCCCCAGCATTTT
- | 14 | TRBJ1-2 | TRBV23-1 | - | CASSQSGRNYGYTF | TGCGCCAGCAGTCAGTCAGGGAGGAACTATGGCTACACCTTC
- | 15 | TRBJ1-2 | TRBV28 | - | CASKVRWRVDYGYTF | TGTGCCAGCAAGGTTAGGTGGAGAGTCGACTATGGCTACACCTTC
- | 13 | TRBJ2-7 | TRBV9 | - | CASSVATGYEQHF | TGTGCCAGCAGCGTGGCGACGGGGTACGAGCAGCACTTC
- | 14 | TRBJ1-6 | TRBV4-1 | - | CASSQSDRGSPLHF | TGCGCCAGCAGCCAGTCCGATCGGGGCTCACCCCTCCACTTT
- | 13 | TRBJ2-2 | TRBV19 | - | CASSIVEPGELFF | TGTGCCAGTAGTATAGTGGAGCCGGGGGAGCTGTTTTTT
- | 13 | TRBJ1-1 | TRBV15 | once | CATRGQGGTEAFF | TGTGCCACCAGGGGTCAAGGGGGCACTGAAGCTTTCTTT
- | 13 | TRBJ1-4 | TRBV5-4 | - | CASSQNGNEKLFF | TGTGCCAGCAGCCAAAATGGGAATGAAAAACTGTTTTTT
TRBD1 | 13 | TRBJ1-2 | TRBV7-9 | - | CASSLGQGNGYTF | TGTGCCAGCAGCTTAGGACAGGGTAATGGCTACACCTTC
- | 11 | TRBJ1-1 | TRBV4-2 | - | CASSQGTEAFF | TGTGCCAGCAGCCAAGGGACTGAAGCTTTCTTT
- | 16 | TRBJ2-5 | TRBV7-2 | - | CASSKLPRGSRETQYF | TGTGCCAGCAGCAAGTTGCCCCGGGGTTCACGAGAGACCCAGTACTTC
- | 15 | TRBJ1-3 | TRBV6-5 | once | CASSSPPTGGNTIYF | TGTGCCAGCAGTTCCCCCCCCACTGGGGGAAACACCATATATTTT
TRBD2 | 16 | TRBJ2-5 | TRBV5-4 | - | CASSQISGGIKETQYF | TGTGCCAGCAGTCAAATAAGCGGGGGAATTAAAGAGACCCAGTACTTC
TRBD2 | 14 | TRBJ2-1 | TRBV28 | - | CASSSSAGGREQFF | TGTGCCAGCAGTTCCTCAGCGGGGGGGCGTGAGCAGTTCTTC
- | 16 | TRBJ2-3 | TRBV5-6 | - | CASSLGGPVFTDTQYF | TGTGCCAGCAGCTTGGGGGGACCGGTCTTCACAGATACGCAGTATTTT
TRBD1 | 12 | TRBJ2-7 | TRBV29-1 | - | CSVDREGGEQYF | TGCAGCGTGGACAGGGAAGGGGGGGAGCAGTACTTC
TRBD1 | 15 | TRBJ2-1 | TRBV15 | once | CATSTRQGYLGEQFF | TGTGCCACCAGCACTCGACAGGGGTACTTGGGTGAGCAGTTCTTC
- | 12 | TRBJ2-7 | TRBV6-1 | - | CASEEALREQYF | TGTGCCAGCGAGGAGGCCCTGAGGGAGCAGTACTTC
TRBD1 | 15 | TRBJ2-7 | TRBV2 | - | CASSEETGKSYEQYF | TGTGCCAGCAGTGAAGAGACAGGGAAATCCTACGAGCAGTACTTC
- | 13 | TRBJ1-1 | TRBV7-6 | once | CASSLGSGNEAFF | TGTGCCAGCAGCTTAGGATCAGGAAATGAAGCTTTCTTT
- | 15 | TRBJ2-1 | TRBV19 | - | CASSISASSYNEQFF | TGTGCCAGTAGTATAAGCGCTAGCTCCTACAATGAGCAGTTCTTC
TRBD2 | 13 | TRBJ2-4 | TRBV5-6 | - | CASSTSGATLQYF | TGTGCCAGCAGTACTAGCGGGGCTACCCTTCAGTACTTC